This TCR beta chain is from a study of cytomegalovirus exposure and HLA in healthy donors. Study results and limitations: Highly shared variants forming one cluster were likely a sequencing artifact.

Concerning this clone itself: Antigen specificity is unknown.

Both 60 Vbeta primers and 13 Jbeta primers went into the PCR. TCRdb's table, derived via immunoSEQ multiplex PCR, lists solely in-frame clones and lacks some. The table has 110,000 or so clones, approximately 80% seen once. Sampled while nominally healthy, donors likely had unrecorded immune exposures. This CDR3 contains 15 residues. Trimming cost V 4 bases and J 4 bases; bases outside gene matches: 5. Germline values: CDR1 SGHRS, CDR2 YFSETQ. The receptor was isolated from a woman in her thirties or forties in good health and CMV-seropositive. The chain employs TRBV5-1 and TRBJ2-5, with 12 bases matching TRBD2. The specimen sequenced was PBMCs. CDR3 residues: CASSLTSGGSETQYF. The CDR3 DNA follows: TGCGCCAGCAGCCTGACTAGCGGGGGTTCAGAGACCCAGTACTTC.